This is a list of T cell receptor beta chains from one sample in a study of glioma-infiltrating T cells after dendritic cell vaccination. Clones were sequenced by immunoSEQ multiplex PCR, and TCRdb holds only the in-frame ones, with some missing. This sample carries roughly 60,000 clones, about 89% of them seen once, and the ten largest clones take approximately 10%. Sequencing used blood, obtained after dendritic cell vaccination. Source of these receptors: a human donor with glioblastoma. Both conserved end residues are part of each CDR3. Fields, in order: J gene, D gene, V gene, clone size, CDR3 protein. A D gene is named only where the DNA matches it firmly. A row's size may be missing; if present it is once, few, many or a size class.

>TRBJ2-3|NA|TRBV7-8|NA
CASSLGQGRTDTQYF
>TRBJ2-5|NA|TRBV5-1|once
CASSLALLKGGETQYF
>TRBJ2-5|TRBD1|TRBV30|NA
CAWSPTGAKAQYF
>TRBJ1-5|TRBD1|TRBV30|NA
CAWRVRGRGDQPQHF
>TRBJ2-2|NA|TRBV6-5|once
CASSRTGANTGELFF
>TRBJ1-2|NA|TRBV7-2|NA
CASSHTGINGYTF
>TRBJ1-6|NA|TRBV30|NA
CAWRDSNYNSPLHF
>TRBJ1-2|NA|TRBV30|NA
CAWSPTENYGYTF
>TRBJ1-3|TRBD1|TRBV5-4|NA
CASSLGTGVLGNTIYF
>TRBJ2-3|NA|TRBV27|NA
CASSLWARDHAATDTQYF
>TRBJ1-2|NA|TRBV6-4|NA
CASSDPGGMSYTF
>TRBJ2-3|TRBD2|TRBV5-1|NA
CASSLQLAGTDTQYF
>TRBJ2-3|TRBD2|TRBV9|NA
CASSVGLAVSDTQYF
>TRBJ2-1|NA|TRBV28|once
CASSPEYNEQFF
>TRBJ1-1|NA|TRBV5-1|NA
CASREGENTEAFF
>TRBJ1-5|TRBD1|TRBV27|NA
CASSSRQGPSNQPQHF
>TRBJ1-1|TRBD1|TRBV27|NA
CASSPGTGAPINTEAFF
>TRBJ2-1|TRBD2|TRBV5-1|NA
CASGGTSPGLGNEQFF
>TRBJ1-3|NA|TRBV5-4|NA
CASSIRQPTGNTIYF
>TRBJ1-2|TRBD1|TRBV5-1|NA
CASSPRDSMNGYTF
>TRBJ1-4|NA|TRBV19|NA
CAISPGGTNEKLFF
>TRBJ2-3|TRBD2|TRBV5-4|few
CASSSGLERADTQYF
>TRBJ2-1|TRBD2|TRBV29-1|once
CSFSGVAGVEQFF
>TRBJ2-5|TRBD2|TRBV11-2|NA
CASSHPRGGIKFGETQYF
>TRBJ2-5|NA|TRBV5-1|NA
CASSLQGTGETQYF
>TRBJ2-2|NA|TRBV18|NA
CASSTNRDKGSGELFF
>TRBJ2-1|TRBD2|TRBV5-1|NA
CASSLPPWERGGNEQFF
>TRBJ2-3|TRBD2|TRBV4-2|NA
CASSQEGGLAADTQYF
>TRBJ2-7|TRBD2|TRBV5-1|NA
CASSIRTSGSIYEQYF
>TRBJ2-1|NA|TRBV7-2|NA
CASSLGGQGPFGEQFF
>TRBJ1-1|NA|TRBV9|NA
CASSVATGMNTEAFF